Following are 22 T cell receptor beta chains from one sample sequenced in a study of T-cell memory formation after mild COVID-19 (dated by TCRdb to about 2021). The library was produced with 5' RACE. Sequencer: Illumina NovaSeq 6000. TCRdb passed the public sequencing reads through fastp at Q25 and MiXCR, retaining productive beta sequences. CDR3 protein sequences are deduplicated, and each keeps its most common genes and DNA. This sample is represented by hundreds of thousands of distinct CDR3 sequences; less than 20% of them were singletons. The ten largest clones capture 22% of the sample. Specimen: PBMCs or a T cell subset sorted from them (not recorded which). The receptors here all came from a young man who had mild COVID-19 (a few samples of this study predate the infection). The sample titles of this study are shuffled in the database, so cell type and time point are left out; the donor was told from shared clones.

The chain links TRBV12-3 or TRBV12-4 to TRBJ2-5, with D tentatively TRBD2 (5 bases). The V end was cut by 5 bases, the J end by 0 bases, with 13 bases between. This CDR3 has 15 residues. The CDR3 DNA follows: TGTGCCAGCAGTAGTCGGGATGAGGACCAAGAGACCCAGTACTTC. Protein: CASSSRDEDQETQYF.

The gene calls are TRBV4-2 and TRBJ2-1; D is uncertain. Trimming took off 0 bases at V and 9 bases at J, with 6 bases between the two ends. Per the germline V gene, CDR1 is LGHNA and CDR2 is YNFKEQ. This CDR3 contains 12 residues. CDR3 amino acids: CASSQESLEQFF. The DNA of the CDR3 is TGTGCCAGCAGCCAAGAATCCCTTGAGCAGTTCTTC.

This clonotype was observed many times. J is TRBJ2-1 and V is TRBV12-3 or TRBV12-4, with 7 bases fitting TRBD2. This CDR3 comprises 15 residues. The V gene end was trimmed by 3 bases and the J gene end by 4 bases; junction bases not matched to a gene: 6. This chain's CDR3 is CASSLAGVKYNEQFF. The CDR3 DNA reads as TGTGCCAGCAGTTTGGCGGGGGTCAAATACAATGAGCAGTTCTTC.

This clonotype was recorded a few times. CDR3 amino acids: CASSLRVQSAPQHF. The CDR3 coding sequence is TGTGCCAGCAGTCTCCGGGTTCAATCAGCCCCCCAGCATTTT. The chain has TRBV12-3 or TRBV12-4 and TRBJ1-5; D is ambiguous. The V end lost 5 bases, the J end lost 10 bases, and 18 bases lay between the germline ends. The CDR3 runs 14 residues.

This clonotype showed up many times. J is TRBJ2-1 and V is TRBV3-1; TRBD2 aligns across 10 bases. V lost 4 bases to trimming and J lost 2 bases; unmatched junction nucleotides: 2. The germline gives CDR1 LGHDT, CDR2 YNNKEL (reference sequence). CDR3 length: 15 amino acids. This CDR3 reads CASSLLAGAYNEQFF. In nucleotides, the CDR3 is TGTGCCAGCAGCCTCCTAGCGGGGGCCTACAATGAGCAGTTCTTC.

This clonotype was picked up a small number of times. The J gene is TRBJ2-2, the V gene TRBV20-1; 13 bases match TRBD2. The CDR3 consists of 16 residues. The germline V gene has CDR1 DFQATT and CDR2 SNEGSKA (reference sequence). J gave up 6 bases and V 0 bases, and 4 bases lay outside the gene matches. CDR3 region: CSARDRTSGGAGELFF. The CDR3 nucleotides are TGCAGTGCTAGAGACCGGACTAGCGGGGGTGCCGGGGAGCTGTTTTTT.

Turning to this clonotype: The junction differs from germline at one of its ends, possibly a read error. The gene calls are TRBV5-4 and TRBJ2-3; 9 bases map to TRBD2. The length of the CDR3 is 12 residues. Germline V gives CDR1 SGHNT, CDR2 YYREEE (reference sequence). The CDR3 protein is CASSHDVAGGHF. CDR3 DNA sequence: TGTGCCAGCAGCCATGATGTGGCGGGGGGGCATTTT.

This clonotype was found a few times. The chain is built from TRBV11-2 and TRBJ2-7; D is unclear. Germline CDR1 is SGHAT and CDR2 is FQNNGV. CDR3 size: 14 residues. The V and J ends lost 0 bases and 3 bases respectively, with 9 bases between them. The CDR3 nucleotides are TGTGCCAGCAGCTTAGAGATAGGAAACTACGAGCAGTACTTC. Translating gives CASSLEIGNYEQYF.

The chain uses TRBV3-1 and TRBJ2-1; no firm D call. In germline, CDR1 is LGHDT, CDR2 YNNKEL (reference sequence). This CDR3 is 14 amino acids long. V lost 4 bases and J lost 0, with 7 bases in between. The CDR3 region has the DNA TGTGCCAGCAGCCGGCGGAGCTCCTACAATGAGCAGTTCTTC. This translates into CASSRRSSYNEQFF.

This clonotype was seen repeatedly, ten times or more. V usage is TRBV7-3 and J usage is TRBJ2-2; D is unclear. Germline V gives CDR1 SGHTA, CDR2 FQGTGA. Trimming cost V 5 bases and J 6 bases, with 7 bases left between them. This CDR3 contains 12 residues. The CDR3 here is CASSRPAGELFF. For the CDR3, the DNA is TGTGCCAGCAGCCGTCCCGCCGGGGAGCTGTTTTTT.

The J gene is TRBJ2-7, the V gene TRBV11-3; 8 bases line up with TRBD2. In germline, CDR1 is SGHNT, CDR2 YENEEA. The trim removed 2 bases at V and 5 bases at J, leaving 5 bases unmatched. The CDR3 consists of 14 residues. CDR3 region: CASSLSGGNDEQYF. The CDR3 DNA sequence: TGTGCCAGCAGCTTAAGCGGGGGAAACGACGAGCAGTACTTC.

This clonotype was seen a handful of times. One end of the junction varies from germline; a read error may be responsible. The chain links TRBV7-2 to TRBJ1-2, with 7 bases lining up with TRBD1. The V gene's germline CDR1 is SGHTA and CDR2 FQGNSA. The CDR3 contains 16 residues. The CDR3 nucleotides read TGTGCCAGCAGCTTAGTGACGGGGACAGCTAAATATGGCTACACCTTC. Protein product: CASSLVTGTAKYGYTF.

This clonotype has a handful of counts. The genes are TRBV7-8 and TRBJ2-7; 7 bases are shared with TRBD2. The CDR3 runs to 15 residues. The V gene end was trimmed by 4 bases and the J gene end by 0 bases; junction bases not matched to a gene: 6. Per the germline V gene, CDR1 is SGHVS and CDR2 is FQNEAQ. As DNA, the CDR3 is TGTGCCAGCAGCTCTGTAAGCGGGAACTCCTACGAGCAGTACTTC. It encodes CASSSVSGNSYEQYF.

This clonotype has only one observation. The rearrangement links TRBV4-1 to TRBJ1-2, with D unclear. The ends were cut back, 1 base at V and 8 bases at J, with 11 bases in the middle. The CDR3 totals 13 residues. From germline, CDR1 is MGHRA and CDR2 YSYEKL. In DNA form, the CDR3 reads TGCGCCAGCAGCCAAGTGGGGTTTCAGGGCTACACCTTC. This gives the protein CASSQVGFQGYTF.

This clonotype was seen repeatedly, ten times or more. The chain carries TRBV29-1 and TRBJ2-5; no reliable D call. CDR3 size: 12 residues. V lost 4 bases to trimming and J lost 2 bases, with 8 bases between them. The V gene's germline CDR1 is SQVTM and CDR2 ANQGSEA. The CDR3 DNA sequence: TGCAGCGTTGGGGCACCACAAGAGACCCAGTACTTC. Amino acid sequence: CSVGAPQETQYF. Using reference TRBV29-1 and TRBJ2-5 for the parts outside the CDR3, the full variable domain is SAVISQKPSRDICQRGTSLTIQCQVDSQVTMMFWYRQQPGQSLTLIATANQGSEATYESGFVIDKFPISRPNLTFSTLTVSNMSPEDSSIYLCSVGAPQETQYFGPGTRLLVL.

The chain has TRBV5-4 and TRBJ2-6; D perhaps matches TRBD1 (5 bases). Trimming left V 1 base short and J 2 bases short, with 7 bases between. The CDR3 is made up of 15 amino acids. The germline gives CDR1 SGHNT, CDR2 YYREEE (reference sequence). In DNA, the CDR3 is TGTGCCAGCAGCTTGTTGACAGCTGGGGCCAACGTCCTGACTTTC. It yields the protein CASSLLTAGANVLTF. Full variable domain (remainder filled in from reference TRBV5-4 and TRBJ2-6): ETGVTQSPTHLIKTRGQQVTLRCSSQSGHNTVSWYQQALGQGPQFIFQYYREEENGRGNFPPRFSGLQFPNYSSELNVNALELDDSALYLCASSLLTAGANVLTFGAGSRLTVL.

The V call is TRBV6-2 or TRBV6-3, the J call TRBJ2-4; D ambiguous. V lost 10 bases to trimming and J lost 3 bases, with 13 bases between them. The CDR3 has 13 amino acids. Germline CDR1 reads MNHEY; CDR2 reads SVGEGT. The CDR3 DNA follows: TGTGCCACCGGGCGGTCAAACAAAAACATTCAGTACTTC. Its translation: CATGRSNKNIQYF.

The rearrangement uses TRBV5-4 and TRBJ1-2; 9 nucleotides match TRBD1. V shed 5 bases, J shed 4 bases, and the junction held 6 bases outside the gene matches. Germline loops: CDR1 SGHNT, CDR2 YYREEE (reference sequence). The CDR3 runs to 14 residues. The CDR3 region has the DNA TGTGCCAGCAGTCCGGACAGGGGAGCCTATGGCTACACCTTC. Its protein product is CASSPDRGAYGYTF. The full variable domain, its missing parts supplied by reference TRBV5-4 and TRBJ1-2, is ETGVTQSPTHLIKTRGQQVTLRCSSQSGHNTVSWYQQALGQGPQFIFQYYREEENGRGNFPPRFSGLQFPNYSSELNVNALELDDSALYLCASSPDRGAYGYTFGSGTRLTVV.

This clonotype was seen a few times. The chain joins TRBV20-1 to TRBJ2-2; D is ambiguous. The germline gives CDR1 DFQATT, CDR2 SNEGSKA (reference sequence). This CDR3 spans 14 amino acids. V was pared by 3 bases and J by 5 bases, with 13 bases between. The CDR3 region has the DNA TGCAGTGCTAGGAGACCCCTGGGGACCGGGGAGCTGTTTTTT. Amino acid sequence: CSARRPLGTGELFF.

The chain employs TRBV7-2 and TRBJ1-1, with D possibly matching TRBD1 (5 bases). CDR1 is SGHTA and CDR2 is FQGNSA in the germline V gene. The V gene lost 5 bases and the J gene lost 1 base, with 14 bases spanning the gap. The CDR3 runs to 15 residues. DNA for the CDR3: TGTGCCAGCAGCGCCACCCTGGGACGGAACACTGAAGCTTTCTTT. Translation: CASSATLGRNTEAFF.

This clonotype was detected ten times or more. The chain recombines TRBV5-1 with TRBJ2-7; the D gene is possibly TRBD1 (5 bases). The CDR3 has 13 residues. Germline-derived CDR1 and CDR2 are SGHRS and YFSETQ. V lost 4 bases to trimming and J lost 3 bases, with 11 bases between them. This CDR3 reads CASSPQGGYEQYF. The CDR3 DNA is TGCGCCAGCAGCCCCCAGGGTGGCTACGAGCAGTACTTC.

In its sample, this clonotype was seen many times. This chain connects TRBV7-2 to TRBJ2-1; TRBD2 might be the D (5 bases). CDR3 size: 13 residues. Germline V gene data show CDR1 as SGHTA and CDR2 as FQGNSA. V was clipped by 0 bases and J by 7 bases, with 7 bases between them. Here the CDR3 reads CASSLAWENEQFF. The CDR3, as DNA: TGTGCCAGCAGCTTAGCCTGGGAGAATGAGCAGTTCTTC.